Following are 10 T cell receptor beta chains from one sample sequenced in a study of CD4 T cells in relation to SARS-CoV-2 and coronaviruses. Sequenced by immunoSEQ multiplex PCR; TCRdb stores in-frame clones only, minus some. This sample carries some 21,000 clones, about 79% of them seen once, and the ten largest clones take under 15%. No cognate antigen is known for these TCRs. Unexposed donor CD4+ T cells date from about 2010-2018, before the COVID-19 pandemic. CD4+ T cells were isolated from the cells after less than 13 days of culture. Specimen: CD4+ T cells from PBMCs, cultured in vitro. These receptors all stem from a human donor in good health.

This chain links TRBV27 with TRBJ2-7; D is perhaps TRBD1 (5 bases). Looked up from germline, CDR1 is MNHEY and CDR2 is SMNVEV (reference sequence). Deletions cut 4 bases from V and 7 bases from J, with 14 bases between. The CDR3 is 13 amino acids. The chain's CDR3 is CASSSLTGLEQYF. The CDR3 DNA is TGTGCCAGCAGTTCCTTAACAGGCCTAGAGCAGTACTTC.

The chain couples TRBV11-1 to TRBJ2-2; 8 bases are a match to TRBD1. CDR3 size: 14 residues. V trimming: 2 bases; J trimming: 8 bases; junction bases outside the gene matches: 4. Germline V gene lookup returns CDR1 SGHAT and CDR2 FQDESV (reference sequence). The CDR3 sequence: CASSLLDREGELFF. Here the CDR3 DNA reads TGTGCCAGCAGCTTATTGGACAGGGAAGGGGAGCTGTTTTTT.

The genes are TRBV5-1 and TRBJ1-2; D is perhaps TRBD1 (5 bases). This CDR3 contains 14 residues. V shed 0 bases and J shed 4 bases, with 10 bases lying between them. Germline values: CDR1 SGHRS, CDR2 YFSETQ. The CDR3 bases are TGCGCCAGCAGCTTGGATGGGGGAGGCTATGGCTACACCTTC. Protein product: CASSLDGGGYGYTF.

This chain links TRBV10-3 with TRBJ2-3; TRBD1 agrees at 7 bases. The germline gives CDR1 ENHRY, CDR2 SYGVKD. The V segment lost 7 bases and the J segment 0 bases; nucleotides outside the gene matches: 4. The length of the CDR3 is 14 residues. The CDR3 loop reads CAIKGAFSTDTQYF. As DNA, the CDR3 is TGTGCCATCAAGGGGGCTTTTAGCACAGATACGCAGTATTTT.

The chain joins TRBV27 to TRBJ1-5; D gene ambiguous. Germline CDR1 MNHEY, CDR2 SMNVEV (reference sequence). This CDR3 region has 17 residues. Trimming removed 0 bases from V and 0 bases from J, with 12 bases in between. The CDR3 coding sequence is TGTGCCAGCAGTTTATCTGCCCCGGCCTATAGCAATCAGCCCCAGCATTTT. It is translated as CASSLSAPAYSNQPQHF.

The gene calls are TRBV27 and TRBJ1-6; D possibly corresponds to TRBD1 (6 bases). The ends were cut back, 2 bases at V and 7 bases at J, with 6 bases in the middle. Looked up from germline, CDR1 is MNHEY and CDR2 is SMNVEV (reference sequence). The length of the CDR3 is 13 residues. Written as DNA, the CDR3 is TGTGCCAGCAGTTTACAGGGGAATTCACCCCTCCACTTT. It specifies CASSLQGNSPLHF.

The rearrangement links TRBV30 to TRBJ2-3, with no clear D. V was shortened by 7 bases and J by 2 bases, with 10 bases between the two germline ends. CDR1 and CDR2 (germline): GTSNPN, SVGIG (reference sequence). The CDR3 is 12 residues long. The chain's CDR3 is CAYTTITDTQYF. The CDR3 DNA is TGTGCCTATACAACGATCACAGATACGCAGTATTTT.

The J gene is TRBJ2-5, the V gene TRBV24-1, with 9 bases lining up with TRBD1. The V gene's germline CDR1 is KGHDR and CDR2 SFDVKD. The CDR3 consists of 17 residues. The J segment lost 4 bases and the V segment lost 4 bases, leaving 12 bases of the junction unmatched. CDR3 amino acids: CATSDPRDRALGETQYF. CDR3 nucleotide sequence: TGTGCCACCAGTGACCCGCGGGACAGGGCTCTAGGAGAGACCCAGTACTTC.

J is TRBJ2-7 and V is TRBV3-1 (or the pseudogene TRBV3-2); unclear D gene. Trimming left V 1 base short and J 2 bases short, with 12 bases between. CDR3 length: 15 amino acids. Germline V gene sequence: CDR1 LGHDT, CDR2 YNNKEL (reference sequence). In DNA form, the CDR3 reads TGTGCCAGCAGCCAAGGTACCTACCTCGCCTACGAGCAGTACTTC. The encoded protein is CASSQGTYLAYEQYF.

This clone was seen more than once but under ten times. The chain has TRBV12-3 or TRBV12-4 and TRBJ1-2; maybe TRBD1 (6 bases). Deletions cut 7 bases from V and 6 bases from J, with 12 bases between. This CDR3 has 12 residues. The CDR3 reads CASTYHRDGYTF. In DNA form, the CDR3 reads TGTGCCAGCACATATCACAGGGATGGCTACACCTTC.